Described below is a single TCR beta chain sequence and its context. Its antigen is not known. The record originates from a study of identifying expanded T cells in peripheral blood. The method was immunoSEQ multiplex PCR; TCRdb's version includes in-frame clones alone and lacks a portion of them. Of under 150,000 clones in the sample, roughly 82% were seen once. V lost 6 bases and J 6 bases, leaving 7 bases between the germline ends. CDR3 length: 11 amino acids. Looked up from germline, CDR1 is SNHLY and CDR2 is FYNNEI. Collection occurred without any documented infections or immune events in donors. Study-wide results and caveats: Across healthy donors, higher total template counts meant significantly greater approximately 2-week count variance. Technical replicates showed around 1.2 changed clones; approximately 2 weeks about 16.4; four weeks 19.

The sample comprised blood. The receptor was isolated from a person aged 18 to 70 in good health. This chain connects TRBV2 to TRBJ2-3, with a possible D match to TRBD2 (5 bases). The CDR3 region is CASSPGDTQYF. CDR3 sequence (DNA): TGTGCCAGCAGCCCGGGGGATACGCAGTATTTT.